This paragraph covers one TCR beta chain sequence. The data originate from a study of blood T cell repertoires in COVID-19. Study information: Sources were T cells, B-cell-depleted T cells, or PBMCs; the material itself was cDNA or gDNA.

Trimming shortened V by 5 bases and J by 2 bases, and 9 bases separated the two germline ends. The CDR3 runs 13 residues. Looked up from germline, CDR1 is SEHNR and CDR2 is FQNEAQ (reference sequence). Under the authors' procedure: Using reference gene primer amplification, nucleated cell counts were estimated. TCRdb's table, derived via immunoSEQ multiplex PCR, lists solely in-frame clones and lacks some. The V and J calls and clone size are taken from that table; D and trimming were inferred from the DNA. There are hundreds of thousands of clones in the sample; approximately 88% occur only once, and roughly 10% lies in the top ten.

V usage is TRBV7-9 and J usage is TRBJ1-2; unclear D gene. The specimen sequenced was peripheral blood. This TCR came from an older woman with COVID-19, enrolled during active disease. CDR3: CASSRDGNYGYTF. In DNA form, the CDR3 reads TGTGCCAGCAGCCGCGACGGGAACTATGGCTACACCTTC. Variable domain in full (rest from reference TRBV7-9 and TRBJ1-2): DTGVSQNPRHKITKRGQNVTFRCDPISEHNRLYWYRQTLGQGPEFLTYFQNEAQLEKSRLLSDRFSAERPKGSFSTLEIQRTEQGDSAMYLCASSRDGNYGYTFGSGTRLTVV.